The 25 T cell receptor beta chains below were found in one sample sequenced in a study of blood T cell repertoires in COVID-19. Repertoires were generated with immunoSEQ multiplex PCR, while TCRdb's copy carries only in-frame clones and drops some. Counted here are 150,000 or so clones, around 87% occurring once; the ten biggest clones make up 13%. Sequenced material: peripheral blood. These receptors originate from a man in his late teens or twenties with COVID-19, enrolled during active disease.

The V and J genes are TRBV7-6 and TRBJ2-7; the match to TRBD2 covers 7 bases. This CDR3 is 13 amino acids long. Germline loops: CDR1 SGHVS, CDR2 FNYEAQ. V shed 2 bases and J 4 bases; nucleotides not matched to a gene: 2. The CDR3 DNA follows: TGTGCCAGCAGCTTATTCGGGGGGTACGAGCAGTACTTC. This codes for CASSLFGGYEQYF.

The chain is built from TRBV29-1 and TRBJ1-1, with D hard to call. Trimming shortened V by 4 bases and J by 3 bases, and 6 bases separated the two germline ends. CDR3 size: 11 residues. In germline, CDR1 is SQVTM, CDR2 ANQGSEA. This CDR3 reads CSVGRYTEAFF. The CDR3 coding sequence is TGCAGCGTTGGCAGGTACACTGAAGCTTTCTTT.

This clone was observed a single time. This sequence joins TRBV27 and TRBJ2-3; the D gene is possibly TRBD2 (5 bases). Germline assignment: CDR1 MNHEY and CDR2 SMNVEV (reference sequence). This CDR3 has 15 amino acids. Trimming left V 7 bases short and J 2 bases short, with 16 bases between. This CDR3 reads CASNPEVPDTDTQYF. The CDR3 coding sequence is TGTGCCAGCAACCCGGAGGTCCCGGACACAGATACGCAGTATTTT.

The V gene is TRBV19, the J gene TRBJ1-1; 7 positions match TRBD1. CDR3 length equals 13 residues. The germline V gene has CDR1 LNHDA and CDR2 SQIVND (reference sequence). The V and J ends lost 10 bases and 7 bases, in that order; junction bases with no gene match: 12. The CDR3 DNA is TGTGCCACACAAACCGGGACAGCGCTTGAAGCTTTCTTT. This sequence encodes CATQTGTALEAFF.

The CDR3 is CASSSTGEQYF. For the CDR3, the DNA is TGTGCCAGCAGCTCGACAGGGGAGCAGTACTTC. The chain couples TRBV11-2 to TRBJ2-7, with 7 bases aligning to TRBD1. The CDR3 has 11 amino acids. Germline values: CDR1 SGHAT, CDR2 FQNNGV. V lost 4 bases and J lost 7; bases outside the gene matches: 1.

The V call is TRBV5-5, the J call TRBJ2-7; D might be TRBD2 (5 bases). The CDR3 totals 16 residues. Germline V gene lookup returns CDR1 SGHKS and CDR2 YYEKEE (reference sequence). Trimming removed 6 bases at V and 1 base at J, with 20 bases between. In nucleotides, the CDR3 is TGTGCCAGCAACTCCCTGTACGGGGTTCCATCCTACGAGCAGTACTTC. It yields the protein CASNSLYGVPSYEQYF.

This CDR3 is CASSPVGQANTEAFF. The CDR3 nucleotides are TGCGCCAGCAGCCCGGTGGGACAGGCGAACACTGAAGCTTTCTTT. The chain links TRBV4-3 to TRBJ1-1; 8 bases agree with TRBD1. The germline CDR1 and CDR2 sequences are LGHNA and YSLEER. Germline trimming cut 4 bases from V and 1 base from J; bases unmatched to any gene: 5. There are 15 residues in the CDR3.

The chain carries TRBV4-3 and TRBJ1-1; 8 bases are shared with TRBD1. Germline V gene lookup returns CDR1 LGHNA and CDR2 YSLEER. V dropped 5 bases and J dropped 10; count of bases not matched to a gene: 9. There are 13 residues in the CDR3. CDR3 coding DNA: TGCGCCAGCAGCAGAGACAGGGGAGATGCAGCTTTCTTT. Protein sequence: CASSRDRGDAAFF.

The chain recombines TRBV9 with TRBJ1-6; TRBD1 might be the D (6 bases). The ends were cut back, 2 bases at V and 9 bases at J, with 12 bases in the middle. The CDR3 runs 14 residues. Germline-derived CDR1 and CDR2 are SGDLS and YYNGEE. The CDR3 nucleotides are TGTGCCAGCAGCGTCCGGGACAATAGTTCACCCCTCCACTTT. Its protein is CASSVRDNSSPLHF.

CDR3 coding DNA: TGTGCCAGCTCACCCGGGACTAGCGGGGCTGAGCAGTTCTTC. It encodes CASSPGTSGAEQFF. The chain couples TRBV18 to TRBJ2-1; 13 bases agree with TRBD2. Germline V gene lookup returns CDR1 KGHSH and CDR2 LQKENI. The ends lost 3 bases at V and 9 bases at J; junction bases unmatched: 2. The CDR3 sequence is 14 residues long.

The chain combines TRBV9 with TRBJ1-1; the D gene is possibly TRBD1 (5 bases). The V end was cut by 0 bases, the J end by 2 bases, with 8 bases between. Per the germline V gene, CDR1 is SGDLS and CDR2 is YYNGEE. This CDR3 has 14 amino acids. CDR3 loop: CASSVGRTNTEAFF. The CDR3 nucleotides read TGTGCCAGCAGCGTAGGTAGGACAAACACTGAAGCTTTCTTT. Complete variable domain (other parts from reference TRBV9 and TRBJ1-1): DSGVTQTPKHLITATGQRVTLRCSPRSGDLSVYWYQQSLDQGLQFLIQYYNGEERAKGNILERFSAQQFPDLHSELNLSSLELGDSALYFCASSVGRTNTEAFFGQGTRLTVV.

The V call is TRBV5-6, the J call TRBJ1-2; a possible D gene is TRBD1 (6 bases). CDR3 length: 15 amino acids. Looked up from germline, CDR1 is SGHDT and CDR2 is YYEEEE. V dropped 3 bases and J dropped 0 bases, with 12 bases sitting between them. CDR3: CASSWGHRPNYGYTF. CDR3 coding DNA: TGTGCCAGCAGCTGGGGACATCGGCCTAACTATGGCTACACCTTC.

This clone was recorded only once. The chain employs TRBV7-2 and TRBJ2-5; 7 nucleotides agree with TRBD1. The V and J ends lost 1 base and 5 bases, in that order; junction bases with no gene match: 4. Germline V gene lookup returns CDR1 SGHTA and CDR2 FQGNSA. The CDR3 totals 14 residues. Here the CDR3 reads CASSLGGGSETQYF. As DNA, the CDR3 is TGTGCCAGCAGCTTAGGAGGGGGCAGCGAGACCCAGTACTTC. The whole variable domain, filled in from reference TRBV7-2 and TRBJ2-5, reads GAGVSQSPSNKVTEKGKDVELRCDPISGHTALYWYRQSLGQGLEFLIYFQGNSAPDKSGLPSDRFSAERTGGSVSTLTIQRTQQEDSAVYLCASSLGGGSETQYFGPGTRLLVL.

CDR3 loop: CSVVLVRGFTEAFF. In nucleotides, the CDR3 is TGCAGCGTTGTCCTTGTCAGGGGTTTCACTGAAGCTTTCTTT. The J gene is TRBJ1-1, the V gene TRBV29-1; tentatively, D is TRBD1 (6 bases). The CDR3 sequence is 14 residues long. The germline CDR1 and CDR2 sequences are SQVTM and ANQGSEA. Trimming pared 4 bases from V and 4 bases from J, leaving 16 bases between.

The chain uses TRBV7-5 and TRBJ1-2; TRBD1, as called in the table, went unchecked against the DNA. TRBV7-5 has pseudogene status. CDR3 length: 17 residues. The CDR3: CARSSRPDREGNYGYTF. CDR3 in DNA: TGTGCCAGAAGCTCCCGACCGGACAGGGAAGGAAACTATGGCTACACCTTC.

The chain joins TRBV19 to TRBJ2-2, with TRBD2 matching 8 bases. The ends lost 5 bases at V and 5 bases at J; junction bases unmatched: 4. Germline CDR1 is LNHDA and CDR2 is SQIVND (reference sequence). This CDR3 region has 14 residues. DNA for the CDR3: TGTGCCAGTAGTGGCGGGGGGCGAACCGGGGAGCTGTTTTTT. It yields the protein CASSGGGRTGELFF.

The V and J genes are TRBV19 and TRBJ2-5; D may be TRBD2 (6 bases). Germline V gives CDR1 LNHDA, CDR2 SQIVND (reference sequence). This CDR3 is built from 13 residues. The V and J ends lost 3 bases and 2 bases respectively, with 7 bases between them. Here the CDR3 DNA reads TGTGCCAGTAGTATCGGGACTCAAGAGACCCAGTACTTC. Protein: CASSIGTQETQYF.

The chain joins TRBV24-1 to TRBJ2-7; 12 bases align to TRBD1. Germline loops: CDR1 KGHDR, CDR2 SFDVKD. The CDR3 length is 19 residues. Trimming at V came to 5 bases and at J to 2 bases, leaving 15 bases not matched to a gene. Here the CDR3 DNA reads TGTGCCACCAGTGGACCGGGACAGGGGGCCGACTTCTCCCCCTACGAGCAGTACTTC. It yields the protein CATSGPGQGADFSPYEQYF.

J is TRBJ1-1 and V is TRBV27; 9 bases match TRBD1. The CDR3 runs 15 residues. J gave up 3 bases and V 3 bases, and 5 bases lay outside the gene matches. CDR1 MNHEY and CDR2 SMNVEV come from the germline V gene (reference sequence). CDR3 sequence (DNA): TGTGCCAGCAGTTTCCGGGACAGGGCTGACACTGAAGCTTTCTTT. It specifies CASSFRDRADTEAFF.

The V and J genes are TRBV27 and TRBJ1-1, with a weak D call TRBD1 (6 bases). CDR1 and CDR2 from the germline V gene are MNHEY and SMNVEV (reference sequence). This CDR3 is built from 13 residues. V lost 4 bases and J lost 0, with 6 bases in between. The CDR3 reads CASSWTVNTEAFF. The CDR3 DNA reads TGTGCCAGCAGTTGGACAGTGAACACTGAAGCTTTCTTT.

The chain has TRBV4-3 and TRBJ2-7, with D tentatively TRBD2 (6 bases). The CDR3 totals 17 residues. In germline, CDR1 is LGHNA, CDR2 YSLEER. The V and J ends lost 0 bases and 3 bases respectively, with 18 bases between them. The chain's CDR3 is CASSQDALSTGDYEQYF. The DNA for the CDR3 is TGCGCCAGCAGCCAAGATGCCCTCTCCACGGGGGACTACGAGCAGTACTTC.

The chain carries TRBV27 and TRBJ1-2; D possibly corresponds to TRBD1 (6 bases). CDR1 and CDR2 (germline): MNHEY, SMNVEV (reference sequence). The CDR3 extends over 12 amino acids. Trimming took off 6 bases at V and 8 bases at J, with 13 bases between the two ends. CDR3 loop: CASRPQGSGYTF. CDR3 DNA sequence: TGTGCCAGCAGACCACAGGGCTCGGGCTACACCTTC.

This clone was detected a few times. V usage is TRBV28 and J usage is TRBJ2-1, with 8 bases fitting TRBD2. CDR1 and CDR2 (germline): MDHEN, SYDVKM. This CDR3 comprises 15 residues. V trimming: 7 bases; J trimming: 0 bases; junction bases outside the gene matches: 5. CDR3 amino acids: CASTPSGGSYNEQFF. CDR3 bases: TGTGCCAGCACCCCCAGCGGGGGCTCCTACAATGAGCAGTTCTTC. The full variable domain, its missing parts supplied by reference TRBV28 and TRBJ2-1, is DVKVTQSSRYLVKRTGEKVFLECVQDMDHENMFWYRQDPGLGLRLIYFSYDVKMKEKGDIPEGYSVSREKKERFSLILESASTNQTSMYLCASTPSGGSYNEQFFGPGTRLTVL.

The count of this clone is one. V and J are TRBV4-3 and TRBJ2-1; 11 nucleotides match TRBD2. The CDR3 length is 15 residues. Germline CDR1 and CDR2: LGHNA and YSLEER. V lost 4 bases and J lost 5; bases outside the gene matches: 4. CDR3 region: CASSPGTSGDNEQFF. DNA for the CDR3: TGCGCCAGCAGCCCCGGGACTAGCGGAGACAATGAGCAGTTCTTC.

This clone was seen once. This chain uses TRBV29-1 with TRBJ2-1; 13 nucleotides align to TRBD2. With V trimmed by 6 bases and J by 9 bases, 2 bases remained unmatched. The length of the CDR3 is 12 residues. Germline CDR1 SQVTM, CDR2 ANQGSEA. The CDR3 coding sequence is TGCAGCGTCTGGACTAGCGGGGGTGAGCAGTTCTTC. Its translation is CSVWTSGGEQFF.